This T cell receptor beta chain comes out of a study of radiotherapy plus CTLA-4 blockade in lung cancer. Study overall: There were objective responses in roughly 18% of patients, and roughly 33% had disease control. Points from the study as a whole: After treatment with radiotherapy plus ipilimumab, TCR clones that came from the tumor expanded in blood.

Sequenced by immunoSEQ multiplex PCR; TCRdb stores in-frame clones only, minus some. The table has just under 60,000 clones, 75% to 85% seen once. A note on this clone: The antigen is not known.

V dropped 5 bases and J dropped 5 bases, with 7 bases sitting between them. The CDR3 length is 11 residues. Germline CDR1 is MDHEN and CDR2 is SYDVKM. The genes are TRBV28 and TRBJ2-7, with D unclear. The input for sequencing was peripheral blood, taken from a patient treated with radiotherapy plus ipilimumab. The clonotype comes from a human donor with non-small cell lung cancer who had a partial response to radiotherapy plus ipilimumab. DNA of the CDR3: TGTGCCAGCAGTACTTTCGACGAGCAGTACTTC. This gives the protein CASSTFDEQYF.